One and the same sample provided the 32 T cell receptor beta chains below, sequenced in a study of shared clonotypes between healthy human individuals. Sequencing used immunoSEQ multiplex PCR; TCRdb keeps in-frame clones, though not all of them. The repertoire holds about 2 million clones, less than 95% seen once, with roughly 1.2% in the top ten. Naive CD8 cells, CD45RO-negative and positively selected for CCR7, excluded terminally differentiated effector memory CD45RA+ cells. The sample consisted of naive CD8+ T cells sorted from blood. These receptors were collected from a man between 18 and 35 years old in good health.

The genes are TRBV9 and TRBJ2-3; 9 nucleotides agree with TRBD2. Trimming cost V 3 bases and J 5 bases; bases outside gene matches: 10. Germline V CDR1 and CDR2: SGDLS, YYNGEE. This CDR3 comprises 16 residues. CDR3 amino acids: CASSGHSGGGGDTQYF. CDR3 nucleotide sequence: TGTGCCAGCAGCGGACATAGCGGGGGAGGTGGAGATACGCAGTATTTT.

The gene calls are TRBV14 and TRBJ2-1; D ambiguous. Trimming took 0 bases from V and 6 from J, leaving 6 bases between them. CDR1 and CDR2 from the germline V gene are SGHDN and FVKESK. The CDR3 totals 13 residues. The CDR3 protein is CASSQDSRNEQFF. CDR3 in DNA: TGTGCCAGCAGCCAAGACAGTCGCAATGAGCAGTTCTTC.

The chain recombines TRBV27 with TRBJ2-7; 10 positions agree with TRBD1. The CDR3 runs 15 residues. Per the germline V gene, CDR1 is MNHEY and CDR2 is SMNVEV (reference sequence). J gave up 4 bases and V 2 bases, and 5 bases lay outside the gene matches. The CDR3 loop is CASSLQGQGLYEQYF. The CDR3 coding sequence is TGTGCCAGCAGTTTACAGGGACAGGGGTTATACGAGCAGTACTTC.

The chain combines TRBV10-1 with TRBJ1-4; D gene ambiguous. V was clipped by 0 bases and J by 3 bases, with 8 bases between them. Germline-derived CDR1 and CDR2 are WNHNN and SYGVQD (reference sequence). CDR3 size: 15 residues. The CDR3 protein is CASSESVDPNEKLFF. CDR3 in DNA: TGCGCCAGCAGTGAGTCCGTCGATCCTAATGAAAAACTGTTTTTT.

This clone was recorded a few times. Other DNA sequences in this sample translate to the same CDR3. The chain recombines TRBV5-1 with TRBJ1-1; D is undetermined. This CDR3 has 13 amino acids. Germline V lookup: CDR1 SGHRS, CDR2 YFSETQ. Trimming took 0 bases from V and 0 from J, leaving 3 bases between them. The CDR3 DNA follows: TGCGCCAGCAGCTTGGCGTTGAACACTGAAGCTTTCTTT. The encoded protein is CASSLALNTEAFF.

This rearrangement joins TRBV28 to TRBJ2-7; 7 nucleotides match TRBD2. The CDR3 has 13 residues. Germline V gene lookup returns CDR1 MDHEN and CDR2 SYDVKM. Losses at the gene ends were 5 bases for V and 2 bases for J; bases not matched to a gene: 3. CDR3 sequence reads: CASSAGTTYEQYF. Written as DNA, the CDR3 is TGTGCCAGCAGTGCCGGGACTACCTACGAGCAGTACTTC.

The table lists this clone with a count of one. The chain is built from TRBV30 and TRBJ2-7; D remains unclear. Germline lookup yields CDR1 GTSNPN and CDR2 SVGIG (reference sequence). The CDR3 has 13 residues. V was shortened by 0 bases and J by 3 bases, with 9 bases between the two germline ends. The CDR3 nucleotides are TGTGCCTGGAGTGTCATGGATTTCTACGAGCAGTACTTC. It yields the protein CAWSVMDFYEQYF.

To note about this clone: Additional DNA sequences in this sample encode the identical CDR3. The rearrangement links TRBV9 to TRBJ2-7; no definite D call. The CDR3 consists of 14 residues. The germline gives CDR1 SGDLS, CDR2 YYNGEE. V was clipped by 0 bases and J by 3 bases, with 10 bases between them. CDR3 amino acids: CASSVGGTNYEQYF. CDR3 bases: TGTGCCAGCAGCGTAGGCGGAACCAACTACGAGCAGTACTTC.

V is TRBV9 and J is TRBJ2-1; D may be TRBD2 (5 bases). V lost 3 bases, J lost 6 bases, and 10 bases lay in between. This CDR3 is 13 amino acids long. From germline, CDR1 is SGDLS and CDR2 YYNGEE. CDR3 in amino acids: CASSGPGINEQFF. Here the CDR3 DNA reads TGTGCCAGCAGCGGTCCGGGGATCAATGAGCAGTTCTTC.

The chain is built from TRBV4-1 and TRBJ1-6; the D gene is possibly TRBD1 (5 bases). Trimming shortened V by 2 bases and J by 3 bases, and 17 bases separated the two germline ends. The CDR3 runs to 18 residues. Per germline, CDR1 MGHRA and CDR2 YSYEKL. The CDR3 nucleotides are TGCGCCAGCAGCCAACTGGCCATTCTGGGGGGCTATAATTCACCCCTCCACTTT. Translating gives CASSQLAILGGYNSPLHF.

V gene TRBV19 combines with J gene TRBJ2-7, with 8 bases fitting TRBD2. The CDR3 extends over 14 amino acids. V shed 6 bases, J shed 1 base, and the junction held 5 bases outside the gene matches. Per the germline V gene, CDR1 is LNHDA and CDR2 is SQIVND (reference sequence). The CDR3 DNA sequence: TGTGCCAGTAGCGAGGGACTAGGGTCCTACGAGCAGTACTTC. Its translation: CASSEGLGSYEQYF.

The chain combines TRBV6-5 with TRBJ2-7; D tentatively reads TRBD1 or TRBD2 (6 bases each). The germline gives CDR1 MNHEY, CDR2 SVGAGI. The ends were cut back, 0 bases at V and 4 bases at J, with 13 bases in the middle. CDR3 length: 15 amino acids. CDR3 DNA sequence: TGTGCCAGCAGTTACTCGACGGGGGCCGTATACGAGCAGTACTTC. Its translation: CASSYSTGAVYEQYF.

The chain employs TRBV6-4 and TRBJ2-2; D perhaps matches TRBD2 (6 bases). Germline CDR1 reads MRHNA; CDR2 reads SNTAGT. The CDR3 spans 15 residues. The V end was cut by 6 bases, the J end by 4 bases, with 15 bases between. The CDR3 DNA follows: TGTGCCAGCAGAAGACTAGTAGTAGTCACCGGGGAGCTGTTTTTT. It yields the protein CASRRLVVVTGELFF.

The V call is TRBV4-1, the J call TRBJ2-2, with D unresolved. V lost 0 bases to trimming and J lost 7 bases, with 12 bases between them. The CDR3 runs 15 residues. The germline V gene encodes CDR1 MGHRA and CDR2 YSYEKL. The CDR3: CASSQDQGIGGELFF. CDR3 nucleotides: TGCGCCAGCAGCCAAGATCAAGGGATCGGCGGGGAGCTGTTTTTT.

This clone is a singleton in its sample. The chain has TRBV2 and TRBJ2-2; D is possibly TRBD1 (6 bases). Germline V gene lookup returns CDR1 SNHLY and CDR2 FYNNEI. V gave up 4 bases and J gave up 6 bases, with 15 bases separating them. The CDR3 extends over 15 amino acids. CDR3 loop: CASSGRTDYAGELFF. CDR3 nucleotide sequence: TGTGCCAGCAGTGGAAGGACAGATTACGCCGGGGAGCTGTTTTTT.

V and J are TRBV7-2 and TRBJ2-1; 7 bases fit TRBD1. V gave up 4 bases and J gave up 8 bases; unmatched junction bases: 14. Germline-derived CDR1 and CDR2 are SGHTA and FQGNSA. The CDR3 sequence is 16 residues long. The CDR3 nucleotides read TGTGCCAGCAGCTCCCTCCATGAGAGGGGGCGGGATGAGCAGTTCTTC. Protein: CASSSLHERGRDEQFF.

The chain joins TRBV7-2 to TRBJ2-3, with D perhaps matching TRBD2 (5 bases). The CDR3 length is 14 residues. Looked up from germline, CDR1 is SGHTA and CDR2 is FQGNSA. Trimming stripped 2 bases from V and 2 bases from J, with 8 bases between. In DNA, the CDR3 is TGTGCCAGCAGCTTACCTAGCCCCACAGATACGCAGTATTTT. This sequence encodes CASSLPSPTDTQYF.

This clone was observed once. The genes are TRBV13 and TRBJ2-5, with a tentative D call TRBD2 (6 bases). The germline V and J ends were trimmed by 2 bases and 0 bases, with 10 bases remaining between them. The CDR3 length is 15 residues. Germline assignment: CDR1 PRHDT and CDR2 FYEKMQ (reference sequence). The CDR3 DNA reads as TGTGCCAGCAGCTTATCGGGAGAATACCAAGAGACCCAGTACTTC. The encoded protein is CASSLSGEYQETQYF. The full variable domain, rest sourced from reference TRBV13 and TRBJ2-5, is AAGVIQSPRHLIKEKRETATLKCYPIPRHDTVYWYQQGPGQDPQFLISFYEKMQSDKGSIPDRFSAQQFSDYHSELNMSSLELGDSALYFCASSLSGEYQETQYFGPGTRLLVL.

The rearrangement joins TRBV4-3 to TRBJ2-1; 7 bases line up with TRBD2. In germline, CDR1 is LGHNA, CDR2 YSLEER. The CDR3 covers 17 residues. The junction had 7 bases not matched to a gene; V was cut back by 1 base and J by 1 base. CDR3 coding DNA: TGCGCCAGCAGCCAAGCGGTGCGGGAGTTATCCTACAATGAGCAGTTCTTC. Translated, it gives CASSQAVRELSYNEQFF.

The chain uses TRBV11-2 and TRBJ2-7; 7 nucleotides match TRBD1. Germline CDR1 reads SGHAT; CDR2 reads FQNNGV. The junction had 5 bases not matched to a gene; V was cut back by 6 bases and J by 3 bases. The CDR3 covers 13 residues. The CDR3 DNA sequence: TGTGCCAGCAGTTACGACAGGGACTACGAGCAGTACTTC. It translates to CASSYDRDYEQYF.

J is TRBJ1-2 and V is TRBV5-4; D may be TRBD1 (6 bases). The germline V gene has CDR1 SGHNT and CDR2 YYREEE (reference sequence). Trimming removed 5 bases from V and 4 bases from J, with 15 bases in between. The CDR3 is 14 residues long. CDR3 sequence: CASRIRGGSYGYTF. DNA of the CDR3: TGTGCCAGCAGAATCAGGGGCGGCAGCTATGGCTACACCTTC.

This sequence joins TRBV28 and TRBJ2-3, with 9 positions matching TRBD2. J was trimmed by 11 bases and V by 4 bases; bases with no gene match: 19. The CDR3 length is 17 residues. CDR1 and CDR2 (germline): MDHEN, SYDVKM. The CDR3 sequence: CASSSTGGAGGPHRQYF. The CDR3, as DNA: TGTGCCAGCAGTTCGACAGGAGGCGCGGGGGGGCCCCATAGGCAGTATTTT.

The J gene is TRBJ2-5, the V gene TRBV5-1; TRBD2 agrees at 9 bases. Near its end, the DNA agrees better with TRBJ2-7, so the J call may be wrong. Germline assignment: CDR1 SGHRS and CDR2 YFSETQ. The CDR3 runs 13 residues. The CDR3 DNA follows: TGCGCCAGCGCGACTAGCGGAGCCTACGAGCAGTACTTC. This sequence encodes CASATSGAYEQYF.

The V gene is TRBV15, the J gene TRBJ2-1, with TRBD2 matching 8 bases. In germline, CDR1 is LNHNV, CDR2 YYDKDF (reference sequence). CDR3 length equals 15 residues. V dropped 6 bases and J dropped 6; count of bases not matched to a gene: 10. This chain's CDR3 is CATSGASGGRNEQFF. The DNA of the CDR3 is TGTGCCACCAGTGGGGCATCGGGGGGGCGCAATGAGCAGTTCTTC.

The genes are TRBV9 and TRBJ2-3, with D tentatively TRBD2 (6 bases). V dropped 2 bases and J dropped 3 bases, with 13 bases sitting between them. Germline V gives CDR1 SGDLS, CDR2 YYNGEE. This CDR3 contains 15 residues. The CDR3 reads CASSVRGSVTDTQYF. The CDR3 coding sequence is TGTGCCAGCAGCGTTCGGGGGAGCGTGACAGATACGCAGTATTTT.

The J gene is TRBJ2-1, the V gene TRBV4-1; 11 bases are a match to TRBD2. Germline trimming cut 4 bases from V and 12 bases from J; bases unmatched to any gene: 11. This CDR3 comprises 15 residues. Germline-derived CDR1 and CDR2 are MGHRA and YSYEKL. CDR3 in DNA: TGCGCCAGCAGCCTAACCGGGACTAGCGGAAGGGGGCAGTTCTTC. Its protein product is CASSLTGTSGRGQFF.

V and J are TRBV10-3 and TRBJ2-7, with 7 bases matching TRBD1. The germline CDR1 and CDR2 sequences are ENHRY and SYGVKD. This CDR3 comprises 15 residues. Trimming took 6 bases from V and 1 from J; bases not matched to a gene: 9. The CDR3 loop is CAIRRTGQGSYEQYF. The CDR3 region has the DNA TGTGCCATCAGACGGACAGGTCAAGGATCCTACGAGCAGTACTTC.

The V gene is TRBV19, the J gene TRBJ2-1; maybe TRBD1 (6 bases). This CDR3 is 13 amino acids long. CDR1 and CDR2 (germline): LNHDA, SQIVND (reference sequence). V shed 11 bases and J shed 7 bases, with 18 bases lying between them. The DNA for the CDR3 is TGTGCCGCCGGGACACCCGGTTTGAATGAGCAGTTCTTC. Protein: CAAGTPGLNEQFF.

This chain joins TRBV28 and TRBJ2-1, with 7 bases that match TRBD1. Germline values: CDR1 MDHEN, CDR2 SYDVKM. The CDR3 has 12 amino acids. Unmatched junction bases numbered 2, after V lost 6 bases and J lost 6 bases. CDR3 DNA sequence: TGTGCCAGCAGCACAGGGGTCAATGAGCAGTTCTTC. Amino acid sequence: CASSTGVNEQFF.

DNA for the CDR3: TGTGCCAGCAGCCCCGAGGAGTCCAATGAGCAGTTCTTC. Protein: CASSPEESNEQFF. This sequence joins TRBV27 and TRBJ2-1, with no clear D. The CDR3 covers 13 residues. Germline CDR1 reads MNHEY; CDR2 reads SMNVEV (reference sequence). Deletions cut 6 bases from V and 6 bases from J, with 12 bases between.

The chain uses TRBV10-1 and TRBJ1-5; 7 bases match TRBD1. The V segment lost 3 bases and the J segment 9 bases; nucleotides outside the gene matches: 5. Per the germline V gene, CDR1 is WNHNN and CDR2 is SYGVQD (reference sequence). There are 13 residues in the CDR3. The CDR3 reads CASSDRQGGPQHF. DNA of the CDR3: TGCGCCAGCAGTGATCGCCAGGGGGGGCCCCAGCATTTT.

CDR3 amino acids: CASSLLDRDTEAFF. CDR3 in DNA: TGTGCCAGCTCACTCTTGGACAGGGACACTGAAGCTTTCTTT. V gene TRBV18 combines with J gene TRBJ1-1; 8 bases are shared with TRBD1. J gave up 3 bases and V 4 bases, and 4 bases lay outside the gene matches. Per the germline V gene, CDR1 is KGHSH and CDR2 is LQKENI. The CDR3 contains 14 residues. Combining the CDR3 with reference TRBV18 and TRBJ1-1 gives the whole variable domain NAGVMQNPRHLVRRRGQEARLRCSPMKGHSHVYWYRQLPEEGLKFMVYLQKENIIDESGMPKERFSAEFPKEGPSILRIQQVVRGDSAAYFCASSLLDRDTEAFFGQGTRLTVV.